This T cell receptor beta chain appears in the sequencing data of a study of CD8+CD57+ T cells in acquired aplastic anemia (dated by TCRdb to 2016 to 2018). Concerning the study at large: On average, sorted CD4+ and CD8+ cells yielded roughly 3.4 ug of extracted DNA, with a range of about 0.17 to 27.4 ug. A CD8+CD57+ expansion meant a frequency higher than the mean frequency seen in healthy subjects. The paper's findings and limits, for the study overall: CD8+ Simpson's diversity did not differ significantly between patients and healthy controls (P=0.060). Around 31 CD8+ CDR3 sequences were shared between patients and controls but appeared highly expressed in patients and within their immunodominant clones.

The CDR1 and CDR2 encoded by the germline V gene are SGHVS and FNYEAQ. The CDR3, from cysteine to phenylalanine, totals 15 residues. Here the CDR3 DNA is all that survives: 45 bases in frame from base 1. Expansion of CD8+CD57+ cells had been shown by flow cytometry in the patients chosen for sequencing. Every patient had a diagnosis of severe acquired aplastic anemia based on International Study of Aplastic Anemia and Agranulocytosis and Camitta criteria. No patient had received any therapy when blood was sampled. TCR repertoires of sorted CD4+ and CD8+ blood T cells from severe aplastic anemia patients and healthy subjects were deep-sequenced in the study. In the USA, patient enrollment took place under clinicaltrials.gov protocols 00001620, 01623167, 00001397, 00071045, 00081523 and 00961064. Ficoll-Paque density gradient centrifugation was used to isolate peripheral blood mononuclear cells. Before DNA extraction, CD4+ and CD8+ T cells were sorted with FACS or magnetic beads.

A word on this clonotype: Its specific antigen is unknown. With a much larger clone just one base away, this may be a read error.

Profiling of TCR beta VDJ combinations and CDR3 sequences used genomic DNA as the template. TCR repertoire sequencing was run on an Illumina HiSeq 2000. The authors processed their data as follows. TRBV/TRBJ rearrangement plots, CDR3 size and DJ length profiles, and Simpson's diversity index were used to evaluate the repertoires. The immunodominant clone was defined as the most abundant DNA sequence in deep sequencing data. CDR3 amino acid sequences were checked for sharing between subjects and were compared against published repertoires and the VDJdb database. The public reads were quality trimmed at Q25 with fastp and then assembled into clones with MiXCR by TCRdb, keeping productive beta chains. Every entry covers one CDR3 protein and lists the most common genes and DNA from its rows. The V and J calls shown here were made by TCRdb, not taken from the authors' results. The table for this sample lists over 150,000 distinct CDR3 sequences; around 50% of them were counted only once. The top ten clonotypes cover approximately 2.8% of the sample.

The material sequenced was sorted CD4+, CD8+, or CD8+CD57+ T cells (not recorded which) from PBMCs. The TCR comes from a human donor with aplastic anemia. The sequence joins TRBV7-6 to TRBJ2-1; the D element could tentatively be TRBD1 or TRBD2, as 5 bases agree for each. The DNA sequence is TGTGCCAACAGCCTGGGACCCGGCCCCTACAATGAGCAGTTCTTC. Its protein reads: CANSLGPGPYNEQFF.